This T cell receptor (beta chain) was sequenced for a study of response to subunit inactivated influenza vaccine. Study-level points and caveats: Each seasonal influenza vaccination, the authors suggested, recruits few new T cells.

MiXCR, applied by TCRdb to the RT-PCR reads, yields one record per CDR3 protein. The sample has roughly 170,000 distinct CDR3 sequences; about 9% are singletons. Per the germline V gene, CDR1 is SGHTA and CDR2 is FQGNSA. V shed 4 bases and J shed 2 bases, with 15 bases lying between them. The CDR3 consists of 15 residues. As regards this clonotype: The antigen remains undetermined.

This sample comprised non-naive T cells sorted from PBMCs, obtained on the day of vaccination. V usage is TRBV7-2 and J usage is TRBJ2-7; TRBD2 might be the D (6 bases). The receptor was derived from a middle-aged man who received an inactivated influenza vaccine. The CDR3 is CASSSTSRGTYEQYF. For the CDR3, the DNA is TGTGCCAGCAGCTCCACGTCGCGGGGCACCTACGAGCAGTACTTC.